The 24 T cell receptor beta chains below come from one sample, sequenced in a study of tumor and adjacent non-tumor tissue in lung cancer (dated by TCRdb to the late 2010s). The library was made by multiplex PCR. The instrument was an Illumina HiSeq 2500. TCRbeta libraries were constructed through three rounds of nested PCR with primers (Table S4) according to protocols adapted from ARM-PCR. Using fastp at Q25 and MiXCR, TCRdb reprocessed the public reads and kept productive beta chains. Every CDR3 protein is listed once, alongside the most common genes and DNA of its rows. The sample contains 120,000 or so distinct CDR3 sequences, roughly 84% of them found a single time. The ten largest clonotypes hold about 22% of the sample. RNA was extracted from bulk unsorted tissue and checked for quality with a NanoDrop ND-1000 and an Agilent 2100. The sequenced material came from lung tumor tissue. The origin of the receptors is a man in his 70s with non-small cell lung cancer.

With respect to this clonotype: The germline gene is not matched at one end of the junction; a read error may be the cause. The chain has TRBV11-2 and TRBJ1-1; D possibly corresponds to TRBD1 (6 bases). Per germline, CDR1 SGHAT and CDR2 FQNNGV. CDR3 size: 14 residues. The CDR3: CASRFVGGRTEAFF. CDR3 in DNA: TGCGCCAGCAGGTTCGTCGGGGGCCGGACTGAAGCTTTCTTT.

In the case of this clonotype: Since the CDR3 does not end with the conserved phenylalanine or tryptophan, this likely comes from a read error. The chain combines TRBV29-1 with TRBJ2-7; D is perhaps TRBD1 or TRBD2 (5 bases each). The CDR3 sequence is 14 residues long. The germline CDR1 and CDR2 sequences are SQVTM and ANQGSEA. Trimming pared 3 bases from V and 2 bases from J, leaving 14 bases between. The CDR3 spells CSVERTGPTYEQYI. CDR3 nucleotide sequence: TGCAGCGTTGAGAGGACGGGACCGACCTACGAGCAGTACATC.

Points on this clonotype: The junction shows a germline mismatch at one end, possibly a read error. J is TRBJ2-5 and V is TRBV12-3 or TRBV12-4, with 7 bases matching TRBD1. The CDR3 length is 14 residues. The CDR3 DNA sequence: TGTGCCAGTAGTTTTAGGGACAGACAAGAGACCCATTATTTC. Amino acids: CASSFRDRQETHYF.

This clonotype came up a few times. At one end, the junction sequence differs from germline, possibly due to a read error. The chain's CDR3 is CASSLLTGFGYGYIF. The CDR3 coding sequence is TGTGCTAGCAGTTTATTGACAGGGTTTGGTTATGGCTACATCTTC. V usage is TRBV12-3 or TRBV12-4 and J usage is TRBJ1-2; 7 bases fit TRBD1. The CDR3 loop spans 15 amino acids.

As for this clonotype: This may be a read error: a much more frequent sequence differs by one nucleotide. CDR3 region: CASSLIDTQYF. In DNA form, the CDR3 reads TGTGCCAGCAGCTTAATAGATACGCAGTATTTT. This chain joins TRBV11-1 and TRBJ2-3; D call uncertain. V shed 2 bases and J shed 5 bases, with 2 bases lying between them. CDR3 length: 11 amino acids. Germline lookup yields CDR1 SGHAT and CDR2 FQDESV (reference sequence). The full variable domain, completed using reference TRBV11-1 and TRBJ2-3, is EAEVAQSPRYKITEKSQAVAFWCDPISGHATLYWYRQILGQGPELLVQFQDESVVDDSQLPKDRFSAERLKGVDSTLKIQPAELGDSAMYLCASSLIDTQYFGPGTRLTVL.

This clonotype was observed a single time. An end of the junction does not agree with germline; a read error may underlie this. J is TRBJ2-7 and V is TRBV5-4, with TRBD1 as a possible D gene (5 bases). Germline V gene lookup returns CDR1 SGHNT and CDR2 YYREEE (reference sequence). This CDR3 is 14 amino acids long. The CDR3, as DNA: TGTGCCAGCAGCTTGGCCGGACATGCCTACGAGCAGTATTTC. Protein sequence: CASSLAGHAYEQYF.

Regarding this clonotype: This CDR3 fails to terminate in the conserved phenylalanine or tryptophan, so it likely reflects a read error. The chain combines TRBV30 with TRBJ2-7; 9 bases align to TRBD1. V was pared by 8 bases and J by 3 bases, with 11 bases of the junction left unmatched. The CDR3 loop spans 14 amino acids. Germline V gene data show CDR1 as GTSNPN and CDR2 as SVGIG (reference sequence). The CDR3 spells CALYPGTGLYEQYL. CDR3 nucleotide sequence: TGTGCCCTTTATCCCGGGACAGGGCTCTACGAGCAGTACTTA.

Notes on this clonotype: The germline gene is not matched at one end of the junction; a read error may be the cause. The gene calls are TRBV11-3 and TRBJ1-1; D is uncertain. The germline gives CDR1 SGHNT, CDR2 YENEEA. CDR3 length equals 13 residues. The CDR3 nucleotides read TGTGCCAACAGCTCATTTAGGAACACTGAAGCTTTCTTT. This sequence encodes CANSSFRNTEAFF.

Concerning this clonotype itself: An end of the junction does not agree with germline; a read error may underlie this. This chain joins TRBV6-2 or TRBV6-3 and TRBJ2-2; D possibly corresponds to TRBD2 (5 bases). The germline V gene has CDR1 MNHEY and CDR2 SVGEGT. The CDR3 sequence is 16 residues long. The CDR3 nucleotides are TGTGTCAGCGGTTCCTCAGACGGCCAAGACACCGGGGAGCTGTTTTTT. Translating gives CVSGSSDGQDTGELFF.

To note about this clonotype: Since no conserved phenylalanine or tryptophan closes the CDR3, a read error is the likely cause. The rearrangement uses TRBV4-3 and TRBJ2-5; possibly TRBD2 for D (6 bases). V was cut by 1 base and J by 2 bases, with 14 bases left in between. CDR1 and CDR2 from the germline V gene are LGHNA and YSLEER. The CDR3 sequence is 16 residues long. CDR3 DNA sequence: TGCGCCAGCAGCCAAGCCGGAGGGATGGGTCAAGAGACCCAGTACTTA. Translated: CASSQAGGMGQETQYL.

As concerns this clonotype: Sequence at one end of the junction differs from germline and may be a read error. The chain recombines TRBV5-1 with TRBJ2-3, with 9 bases that match TRBD1. CDR3 length: 15 residues. Germline assignment: CDR1 SGHRS and CDR2 YFSETQ. CDR3 loop: CASSLHRGQTDTQYF. The CDR3 region has the DNA TGTGCCAGCAGCTTGCACAGGGGGCAGACAGATACGCAGTATTTT.

Turning to this clonotype: Relative to the germline gene, one junction end is altered; a read error may explain this. The chain links TRBV12-3 or TRBV12-4 to TRBJ1-6, with D perhaps TRBD1 (6 bases). CDR3 length: 14 amino acids. The DNA of the CDR3 is TGTGTCAGCAGTCGGACAGTCTATAATTCACCCCTTCGCTTT. Translating gives CVSSRTVYNSPLRF.

V gene TRBV12-3 or TRBV12-4 combines with J gene TRBJ2-5, with D possibly being TRBD1 (6 bases). CDR3 size: 13 residues. Trimming stripped 6 bases from V and 8 bases from J, with 16 bases between. This CDR3 is CASRLGQSSTQYF. The DNA for the CDR3 is TGTGCCAGCAGACTCGGACAGAGCTCCACCCAGTACTTC.

As to this clonotype: One end of the junction is discordant with germline, which a read error may explain. The genes are TRBV4-3 and TRBJ2-2, with 14 positions matching TRBD2. The CDR3 has 16 amino acids. Germline assignment: CDR1 LGHNA and CDR2 YSLEER. The CDR3 nucleotides are TGCACCAGCAGCCAAGACGGGACTAGCGGGAGAGGTGACCTGTTTTTT. Protein sequence: CTSSQDGTSGRGDLFF.

The chain uses TRBV5-5 and TRBJ2-2; TRBD2 might be the D (5 bases). V lost 4 bases and J 12 bases, leaving 22 bases between the germline ends. The length of the CDR3 is 15 residues. Germline CDR1 and CDR2: SGHKS and YYEKEE (reference sequence). The CDR3 loop reads CASSPGLGVTGKLFF. CDR3 in DNA: TGTGCCAGCAGCCCGGGATTGGGAGTTACTGGGAAGCTGTTTTTT.

This clonotype was recorded once. The final CDR3 position lacks the conserved phenylalanine or tryptophan, pointing to a likely read error. The V and J genes are TRBV4-1 and TRBJ1-1; 10 nucleotides agree with TRBD1. The CDR3 has 18 residues. From germline, CDR1 is MGHRA and CDR2 YSYEKL. CDR3 amino acids: CASSQDGADRGQYTEAFL. The CDR3 DNA follows: TGCGCCAGTAGCCAAGACGGTGCTGACAGGGGGCAATACACTGAGGCTTTCTTA.

A note on this clonotype: The junction differs from germline at one of its ends, possibly a read error. CDR3 DNA: TGTGCCAGTAGCTCGGTCGGGACAGGGGATGACAATGAGCAGTTCTTC. Protein: CASSSVGTGDDNEQFF. This chain joins TRBV11-2 and TRBJ2-1; 10 bases fit TRBD1. This CDR3 region has 16 residues. Germline lookup yields CDR1 SGHAT and CDR2 FQNNGV.

About this clonotype: One end of the junction fails to match germline, which may point to a read error. The chain employs TRBV6-2 or TRBV6-3 and TRBJ2-5; 9 nucleotides agree with TRBD1. The CDR3 spans 14 residues. The germline V gene encodes CDR1 MNHEY and CDR2 SVGEGT. The CDR3, as DNA: TGTGCCAGCCGGAGGACAGGGGCCCGGGAGACCCAATACTTC. As protein: CASRRTGARETQYF.

By sample fraction, this clonotype is medium-sized (0.01 to 0.1%). The chain has TRBV29-1 and TRBJ2-4, with D perhaps matching TRBD1 (5 bases). Trimming took off 2 bases at V and 8 bases at J, with 13 bases between the two ends. This CDR3 region has 13 residues. The V gene's germline CDR1 is SQVTM and CDR2 ANQGSEA. CDR3 in amino acids: CSVEPRGFDIQYF. In DNA, the CDR3 is TGCAGCGTTGAACCTAGGGGTTTCGACATTCAGTACTTC.

With regard to this clonotype: One end of the junction varies from germline; a read error may be responsible. This chain uses TRBV28 with TRBJ2-7; unclear D gene. The germline CDR1 and CDR2 sequences are MDHEN and SYDVKM. The CDR3 spans 11 residues. The CDR3 region is CVSSLDREQYF. The CDR3 DNA follows: TGTGTCAGCAGTTTAGACCGGGAGCAGTACTTC.

The gene calls are TRBV29-1 and TRBJ2-5, with D unresolved. There are 12 residues in the CDR3. Germline values: CDR1 SQVTM, CDR2 ANQGSEA. The V end was cut by 6 bases, the J end by 6 bases, with 14 bases between. The CDR3 DNA reads as TGCAGCGTCTCTTCTGGAGTCAAGACCCAGTACTTC. Translation gives CSVSSGVKTQYF.

This clonotype was counted a few times. A much bigger clone sits one base away, suggesting this may be a read error. The V call is TRBV20-1, the J call TRBJ2-7; D gene unclear. The germline V and J ends were trimmed by 3 bases and 5 bases, with 8 bases remaining between them. Per the germline V gene, CDR1 is DFQATT and CDR2 is SNEGSKA (reference sequence). The CDR3 runs to 11 residues. Here the CDR3 DNA reads TGCAGTGCTAGTAAAGGACACGAGCAGTACTTC. It specifies CSASKGHEQYF.

On this clonotype: The junction differs from germline at one of its ends, possibly a read error. The chain recombines TRBV6-6 with TRBJ1-5; 7 bases fit TRBD1. CDR3 length: 18 residues. Germline values: CDR1 MNHNY, CDR2 SVGAGI (reference sequence). The CDR3 loop reads CARSYFGWGQNSNQPQHF. The CDR3 DNA is TGTGCCAGGAGTTACTTCGGGTGGGGACAGAATAGCAATCAGCCTCAGCACTTT.

The chain couples TRBV6-5 to TRBJ1-5; 7 nucleotides align to TRBD1. CDR1 is MNHEY and CDR2 is SVGAGI in the germline V gene. The CDR3 loop spans 15 amino acids. Trimming took 8 bases from V and 1 from J; bases not matched to a gene: 8. CDR3 region: CASVNRGASNQPQHF. The DNA for the CDR3 is TGTGCCAGCGTCAACAGGGGAGCGAGCAATCAGCCCCAGCATTTT.